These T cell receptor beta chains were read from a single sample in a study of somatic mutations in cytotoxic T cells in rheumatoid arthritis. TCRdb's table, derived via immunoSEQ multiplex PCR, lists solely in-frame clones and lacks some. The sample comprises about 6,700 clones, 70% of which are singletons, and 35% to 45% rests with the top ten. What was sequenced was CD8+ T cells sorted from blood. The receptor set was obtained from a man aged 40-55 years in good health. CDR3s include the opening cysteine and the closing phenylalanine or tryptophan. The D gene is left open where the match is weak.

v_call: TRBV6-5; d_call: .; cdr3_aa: CATRDGTYEQYF
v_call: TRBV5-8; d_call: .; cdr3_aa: CASSLTRGSNQPQHF
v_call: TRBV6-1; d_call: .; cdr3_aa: CASSGHRDGGYTF
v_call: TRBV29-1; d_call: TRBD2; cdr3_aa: CSVRTSGRRDTQYF
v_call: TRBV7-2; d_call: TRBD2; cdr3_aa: CASSFSGRAMGTNYEQYF
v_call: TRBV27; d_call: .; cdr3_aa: CASSHREPSTDTQYF
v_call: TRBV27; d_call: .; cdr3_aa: CASSTNRDTHGYEQYF
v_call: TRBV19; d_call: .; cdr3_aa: CASSIGYSNQPQHF
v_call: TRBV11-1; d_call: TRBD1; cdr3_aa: CASSLARGLTYEQYF
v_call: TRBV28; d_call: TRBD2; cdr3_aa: CASRRLAESSYEQYF
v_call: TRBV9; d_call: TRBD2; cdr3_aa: CASSVAGGSYNEQFF
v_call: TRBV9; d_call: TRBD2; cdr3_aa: CASSALAGGHNEQFF
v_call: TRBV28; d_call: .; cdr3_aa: CASSFTQRGTEAFF
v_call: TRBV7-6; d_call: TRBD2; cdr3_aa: CASSPALAGAANTGELFF
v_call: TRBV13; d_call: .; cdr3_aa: CASSLGDRRETQYF
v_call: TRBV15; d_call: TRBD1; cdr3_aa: CATSTGTGDTQYF
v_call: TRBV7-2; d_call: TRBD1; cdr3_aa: CASSFVGGGNTEAFF
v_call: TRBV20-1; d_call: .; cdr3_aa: CSARGYNEQFF
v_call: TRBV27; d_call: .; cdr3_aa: CASIGPTRTGELFF
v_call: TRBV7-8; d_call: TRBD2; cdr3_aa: CASSLTGTSGRGYQETQYF
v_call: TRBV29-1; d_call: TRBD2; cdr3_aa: CSVEDSLGGSPGELFF
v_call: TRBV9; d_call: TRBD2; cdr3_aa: CASSVGGHGGATDTQYF
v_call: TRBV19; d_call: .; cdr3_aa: CASSTWTSGNQPQHF
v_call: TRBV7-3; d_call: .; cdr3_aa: CASSLTGAEGGYTF
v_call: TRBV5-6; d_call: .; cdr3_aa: CASSLGGGYQPQHF
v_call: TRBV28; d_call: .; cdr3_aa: CASSFRTDYNEQFF
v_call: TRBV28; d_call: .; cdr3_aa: CASSFGEWTEAFF
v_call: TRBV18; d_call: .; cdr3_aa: CASSPAGSGQGNTIYF
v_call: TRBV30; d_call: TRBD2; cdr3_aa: CACREGVRTSGIANEQFF
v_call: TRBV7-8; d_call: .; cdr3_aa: CASRSGLLGSKQFF
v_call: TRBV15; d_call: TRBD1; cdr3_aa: CATSPRQGSPEPQHF
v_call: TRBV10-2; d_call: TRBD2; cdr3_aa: CASASGTPYEQYF
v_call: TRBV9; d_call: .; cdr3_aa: CASTDGRWPYEQYF
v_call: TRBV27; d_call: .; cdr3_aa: CASSSGGALNEQYF
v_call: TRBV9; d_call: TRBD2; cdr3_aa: CASSVARAGNYNEQFF
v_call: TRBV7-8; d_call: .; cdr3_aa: CASSFFSGVLYNEQFF
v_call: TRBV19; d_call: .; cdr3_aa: CASRIFGGRYSNQPQHF
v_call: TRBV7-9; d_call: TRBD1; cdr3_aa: CASSPGQGARYGYTF
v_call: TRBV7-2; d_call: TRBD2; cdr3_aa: CASSLTSGSGGQYF
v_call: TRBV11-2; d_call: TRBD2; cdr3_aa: CASSRAGAGIQYF
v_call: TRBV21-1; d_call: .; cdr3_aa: CASRGSGYEQYF
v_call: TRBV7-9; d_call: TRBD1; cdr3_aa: CAMETGGLTEAFF
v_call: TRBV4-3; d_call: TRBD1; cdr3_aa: CASSQDRTGANSPLHF